This T cell receptor (beta chain) was captured in a study of blood T cell repertoires in COVID-19. Produced via immunoSEQ multiplex PCR; TCRdb's table is partial and in-frame only. This sample has 150,000 to 200,000 clones, with 75% to 90% found just once. The V gene's germline CDR1 is SGDLS and CDR2 YYNGEE. The CDR3 runs to 15 residues. Trimming pared 3 bases from V and 2 bases from J, leaving 12 bases between. The chain recombines TRBV9 with TRBJ2-1; D perhaps matches TRBD2 (6 bases). The sequence was obtained from a woman in her 70s with COVID-19, enrolled during active disease. Sequencing input: peripheral blood. The CDR3 nucleotides read TGTGCCAGCAGCGGAACGGGAGAGACCTACAATGAGCAGTTCTTC. This encodes CASSGTGETYNEQFF.